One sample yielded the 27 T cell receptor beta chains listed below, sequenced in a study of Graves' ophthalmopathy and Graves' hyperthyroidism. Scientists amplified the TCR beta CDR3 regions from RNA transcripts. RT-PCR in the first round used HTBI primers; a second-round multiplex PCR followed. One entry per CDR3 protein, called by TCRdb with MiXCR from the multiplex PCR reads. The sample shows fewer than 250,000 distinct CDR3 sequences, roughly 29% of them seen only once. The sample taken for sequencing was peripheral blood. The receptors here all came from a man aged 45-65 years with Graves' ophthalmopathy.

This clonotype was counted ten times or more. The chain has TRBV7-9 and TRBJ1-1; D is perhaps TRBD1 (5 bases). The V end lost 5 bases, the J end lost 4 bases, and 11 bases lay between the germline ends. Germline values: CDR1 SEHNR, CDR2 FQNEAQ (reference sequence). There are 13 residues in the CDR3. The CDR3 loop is CASSPGGSTEAFF. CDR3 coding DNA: TGTGCCAGCAGCCCGGGGGGTAGCACTGAAGCTTTCTTT.

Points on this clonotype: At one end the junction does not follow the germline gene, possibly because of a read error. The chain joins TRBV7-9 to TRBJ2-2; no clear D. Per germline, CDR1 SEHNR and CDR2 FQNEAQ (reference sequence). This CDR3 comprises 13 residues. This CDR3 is CASSLYSTEELFF. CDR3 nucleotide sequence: TGTGCCAGCAGCTTATACTCCACCGAGGAGCTGTTTTTT.

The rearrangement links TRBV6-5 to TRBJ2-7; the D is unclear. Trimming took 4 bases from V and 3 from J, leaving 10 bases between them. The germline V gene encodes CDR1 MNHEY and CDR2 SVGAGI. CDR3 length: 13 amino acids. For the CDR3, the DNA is TGTGCCAGCAGTTTCCCCGGGCGCTACGAGCAGTACTTC. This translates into CASSFPGRYEQYF.

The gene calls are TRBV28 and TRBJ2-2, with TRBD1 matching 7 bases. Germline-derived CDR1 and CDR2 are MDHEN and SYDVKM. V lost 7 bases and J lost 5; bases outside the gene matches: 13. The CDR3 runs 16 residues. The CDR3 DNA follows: TGTGCCAGCACCCCGGGGACAGATGGTCGTACCGGGGAGCTGTTTTTT. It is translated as CASTPGTDGRTGELFF.

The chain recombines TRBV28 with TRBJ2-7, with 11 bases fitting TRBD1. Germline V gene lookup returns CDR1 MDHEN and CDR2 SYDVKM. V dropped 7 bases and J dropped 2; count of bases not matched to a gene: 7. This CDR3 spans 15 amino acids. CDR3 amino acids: CASTPGTGGPYEQYF. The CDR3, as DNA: TGTGCCAGCACCCCGGGGACAGGGGGGCCCTACGAGCAGTACTTC.

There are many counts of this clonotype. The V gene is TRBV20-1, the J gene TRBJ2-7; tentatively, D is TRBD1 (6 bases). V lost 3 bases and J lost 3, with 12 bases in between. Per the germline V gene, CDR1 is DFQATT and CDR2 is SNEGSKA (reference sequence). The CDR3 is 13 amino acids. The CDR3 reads CSARYGTHYEQYF. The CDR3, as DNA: TGCAGTGCTAGGTACGGGACACACTACGAGCAGTACTTC.

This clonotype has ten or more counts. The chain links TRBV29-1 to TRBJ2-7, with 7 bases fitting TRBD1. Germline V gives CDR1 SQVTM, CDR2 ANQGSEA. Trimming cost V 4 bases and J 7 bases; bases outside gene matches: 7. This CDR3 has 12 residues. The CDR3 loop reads CSVVGGLGEQYF. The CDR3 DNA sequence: TGCAGCGTTGTAGGGGGCCTGGGGGAGCAGTACTTC.

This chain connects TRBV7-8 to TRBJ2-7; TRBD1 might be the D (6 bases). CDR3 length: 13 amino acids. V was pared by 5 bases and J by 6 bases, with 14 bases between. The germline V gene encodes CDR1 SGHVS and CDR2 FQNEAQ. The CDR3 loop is CASSRGGLSEQYF. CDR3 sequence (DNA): TGTGCCAGCAGCCGAGGGGGTTTAAGCGAGCAGTACTTC.

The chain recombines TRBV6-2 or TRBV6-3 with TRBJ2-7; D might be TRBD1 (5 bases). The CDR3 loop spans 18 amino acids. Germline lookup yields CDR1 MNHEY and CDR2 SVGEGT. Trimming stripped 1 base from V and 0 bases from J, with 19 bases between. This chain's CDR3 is CASSYFHPRESGSYEQYF. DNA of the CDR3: TGTGCCAGCAGTTACTTTCACCCCAGGGAATCGGGCTCCTACGAGCAGTACTTC.

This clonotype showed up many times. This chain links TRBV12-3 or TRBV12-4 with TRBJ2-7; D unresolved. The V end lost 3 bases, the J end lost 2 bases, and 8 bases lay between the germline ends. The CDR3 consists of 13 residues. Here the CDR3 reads CASSFSAPYEQYF. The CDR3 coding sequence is TGTGCCAGCAGTTTCTCTGCCCCCTACGAGCAGTACTTC.

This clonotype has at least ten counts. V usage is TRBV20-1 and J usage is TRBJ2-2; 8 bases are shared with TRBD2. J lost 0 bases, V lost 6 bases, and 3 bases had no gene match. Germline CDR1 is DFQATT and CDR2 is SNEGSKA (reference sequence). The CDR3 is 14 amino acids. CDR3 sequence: CSAVAGSNTGELFF. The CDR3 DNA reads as TGCAGTGCGGTAGCGGGATCGAACACCGGGGAGCTGTTTTTT.

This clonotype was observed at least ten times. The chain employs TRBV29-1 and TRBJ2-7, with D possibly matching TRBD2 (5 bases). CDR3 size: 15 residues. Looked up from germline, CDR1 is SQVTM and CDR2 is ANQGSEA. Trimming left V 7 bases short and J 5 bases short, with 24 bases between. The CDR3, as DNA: TGCAGCGCCTTAACCGCCCGAGGGCCTGGCGACGAGCAGTACTTC. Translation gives CSALTARGPGDEQYF.

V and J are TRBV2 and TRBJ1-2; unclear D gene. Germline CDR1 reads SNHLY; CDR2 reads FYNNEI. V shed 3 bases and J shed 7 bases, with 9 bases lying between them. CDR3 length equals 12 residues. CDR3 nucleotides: TGTGCCAGCAGTGAGAACGGTGTTGGCTACACCTTC. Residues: CASSENGVGYTF.

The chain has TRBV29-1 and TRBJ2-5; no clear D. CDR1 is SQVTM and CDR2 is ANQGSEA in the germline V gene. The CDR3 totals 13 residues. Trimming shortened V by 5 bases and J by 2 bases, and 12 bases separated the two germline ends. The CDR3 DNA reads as TGCAGCGTTCCAGGTACACCTCAAGAGACCCAGTACTTC. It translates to CSVPGTPQETQYF.

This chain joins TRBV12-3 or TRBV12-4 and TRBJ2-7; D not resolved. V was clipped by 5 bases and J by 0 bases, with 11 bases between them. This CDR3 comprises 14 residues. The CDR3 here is CASSDPEPSYEQYF. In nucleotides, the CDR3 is TGTGCCAGCAGTGACCCAGAACCCTCCTACGAGCAGTACTTC.

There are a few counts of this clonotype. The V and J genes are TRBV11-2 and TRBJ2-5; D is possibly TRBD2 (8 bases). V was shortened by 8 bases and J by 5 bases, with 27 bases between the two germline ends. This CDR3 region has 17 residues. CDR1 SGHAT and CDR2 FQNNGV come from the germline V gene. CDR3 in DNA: TGTGCCAGCTCAGGGGGGTTAGCGGGATTTATCGTCGAGACCCAGTACTTC. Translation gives CASSGGLAGFIVETQYF.

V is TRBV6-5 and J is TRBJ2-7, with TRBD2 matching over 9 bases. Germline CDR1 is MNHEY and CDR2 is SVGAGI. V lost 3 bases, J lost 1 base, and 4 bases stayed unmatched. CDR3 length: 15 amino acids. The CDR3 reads CASSYQTSGSYEQYF. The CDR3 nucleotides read TGTGCCAGCAGTTATCAGACTAGCGGTTCCTACGAGCAGTACTTC.

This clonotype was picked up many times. This chain's CDR3 is CASSLGGGPYF. CDR3 nucleotides: TGTGCCAGCAGCCTTGGGGGAGGGCCGTACTTC. This chain joins TRBV12-3 or TRBV12-4 and TRBJ2-7; TRBD2 matches 7 bases. The CDR3 length is 11 residues. The ends lost 6 bases at V and 12 bases at J; junction bases unmatched: 8.

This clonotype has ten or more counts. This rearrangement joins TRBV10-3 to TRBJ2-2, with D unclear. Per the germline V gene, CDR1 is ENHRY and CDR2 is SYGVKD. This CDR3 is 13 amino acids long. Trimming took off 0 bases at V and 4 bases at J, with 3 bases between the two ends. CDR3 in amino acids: CAISESTTGELFF. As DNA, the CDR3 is TGTGCCATCAGTGAGTCTACCACCGGGGAGCTGTTTTTT.

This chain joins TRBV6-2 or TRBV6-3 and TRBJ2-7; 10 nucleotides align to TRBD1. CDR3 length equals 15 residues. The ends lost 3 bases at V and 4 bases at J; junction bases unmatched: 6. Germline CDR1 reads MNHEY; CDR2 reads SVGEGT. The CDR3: CASSYNPGQGYEQYF. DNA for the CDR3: TGTGCCAGCAGTTATAACCCGGGACAGGGGTACGAGCAGTACTTC.

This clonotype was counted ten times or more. The CDR3 coding sequence is TGTGCCAGCAGCTTAGTCGGGGGAGTGGCAGAGACCCAGTACTTC. Encoded protein: CASSLVGGVAETQYF. The V call is TRBV7-2, the J call TRBJ2-5, with D possibly being TRBD2 (6 bases). Trimming pared 1 base from V and 4 bases from J, leaving 13 bases between. Germline values: CDR1 SGHTA, CDR2 FQGNSA. The CDR3 has 15 residues.

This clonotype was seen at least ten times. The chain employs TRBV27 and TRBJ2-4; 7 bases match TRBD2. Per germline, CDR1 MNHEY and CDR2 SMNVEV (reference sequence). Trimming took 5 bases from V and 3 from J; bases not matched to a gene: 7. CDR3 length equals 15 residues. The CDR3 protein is CASSTPQRGKNIQYF. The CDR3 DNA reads TGTGCCAGCAGTACCCCTCAGCGGGGCAAAAACATTCAGTACTTC.

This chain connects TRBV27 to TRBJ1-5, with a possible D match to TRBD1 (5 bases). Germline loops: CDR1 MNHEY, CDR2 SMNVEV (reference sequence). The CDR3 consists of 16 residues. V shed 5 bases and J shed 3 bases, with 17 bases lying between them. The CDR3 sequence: CASSPLGVGTNQPQHF. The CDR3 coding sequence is TGTGCCAGCAGTCCCCTCGGGGTTGGGACCAATCAGCCCCAGCATTTT.

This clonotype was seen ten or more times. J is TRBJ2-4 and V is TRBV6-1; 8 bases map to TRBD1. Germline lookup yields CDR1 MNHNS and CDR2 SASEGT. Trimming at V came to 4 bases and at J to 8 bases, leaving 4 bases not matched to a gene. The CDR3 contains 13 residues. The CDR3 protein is CASSGTGRYIQYF. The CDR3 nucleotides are TGTGCCAGCAGTGGGACAGGGAGATACATTCAGTACTTC.

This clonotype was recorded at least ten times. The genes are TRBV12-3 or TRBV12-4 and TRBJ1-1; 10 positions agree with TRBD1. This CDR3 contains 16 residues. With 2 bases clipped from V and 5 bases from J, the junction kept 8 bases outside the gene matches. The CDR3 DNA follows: TGTGCCAGCAGTTTACTCGACAGGGGGCTGGGTACTGAAGCTTTCTTT. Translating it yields CASSLLDRGLGTEAFF.

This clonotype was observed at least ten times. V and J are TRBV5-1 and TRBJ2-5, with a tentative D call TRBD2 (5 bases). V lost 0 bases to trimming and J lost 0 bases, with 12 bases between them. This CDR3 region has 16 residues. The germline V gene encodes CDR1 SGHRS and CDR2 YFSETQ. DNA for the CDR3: TGCGCCAGCAGCTTGGACCTAGCCGCGTACCAAGAGACCCAGTACTTC. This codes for CASSLDLAAYQETQYF.

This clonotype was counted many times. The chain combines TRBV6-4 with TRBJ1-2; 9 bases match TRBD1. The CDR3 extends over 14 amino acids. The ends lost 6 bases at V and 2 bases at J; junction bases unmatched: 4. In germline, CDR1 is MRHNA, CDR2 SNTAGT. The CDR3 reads CASRKDRGNYGYTF. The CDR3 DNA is TGTGCCAGCAGGAAGGACAGGGGAAACTATGGCTACACCTTC.